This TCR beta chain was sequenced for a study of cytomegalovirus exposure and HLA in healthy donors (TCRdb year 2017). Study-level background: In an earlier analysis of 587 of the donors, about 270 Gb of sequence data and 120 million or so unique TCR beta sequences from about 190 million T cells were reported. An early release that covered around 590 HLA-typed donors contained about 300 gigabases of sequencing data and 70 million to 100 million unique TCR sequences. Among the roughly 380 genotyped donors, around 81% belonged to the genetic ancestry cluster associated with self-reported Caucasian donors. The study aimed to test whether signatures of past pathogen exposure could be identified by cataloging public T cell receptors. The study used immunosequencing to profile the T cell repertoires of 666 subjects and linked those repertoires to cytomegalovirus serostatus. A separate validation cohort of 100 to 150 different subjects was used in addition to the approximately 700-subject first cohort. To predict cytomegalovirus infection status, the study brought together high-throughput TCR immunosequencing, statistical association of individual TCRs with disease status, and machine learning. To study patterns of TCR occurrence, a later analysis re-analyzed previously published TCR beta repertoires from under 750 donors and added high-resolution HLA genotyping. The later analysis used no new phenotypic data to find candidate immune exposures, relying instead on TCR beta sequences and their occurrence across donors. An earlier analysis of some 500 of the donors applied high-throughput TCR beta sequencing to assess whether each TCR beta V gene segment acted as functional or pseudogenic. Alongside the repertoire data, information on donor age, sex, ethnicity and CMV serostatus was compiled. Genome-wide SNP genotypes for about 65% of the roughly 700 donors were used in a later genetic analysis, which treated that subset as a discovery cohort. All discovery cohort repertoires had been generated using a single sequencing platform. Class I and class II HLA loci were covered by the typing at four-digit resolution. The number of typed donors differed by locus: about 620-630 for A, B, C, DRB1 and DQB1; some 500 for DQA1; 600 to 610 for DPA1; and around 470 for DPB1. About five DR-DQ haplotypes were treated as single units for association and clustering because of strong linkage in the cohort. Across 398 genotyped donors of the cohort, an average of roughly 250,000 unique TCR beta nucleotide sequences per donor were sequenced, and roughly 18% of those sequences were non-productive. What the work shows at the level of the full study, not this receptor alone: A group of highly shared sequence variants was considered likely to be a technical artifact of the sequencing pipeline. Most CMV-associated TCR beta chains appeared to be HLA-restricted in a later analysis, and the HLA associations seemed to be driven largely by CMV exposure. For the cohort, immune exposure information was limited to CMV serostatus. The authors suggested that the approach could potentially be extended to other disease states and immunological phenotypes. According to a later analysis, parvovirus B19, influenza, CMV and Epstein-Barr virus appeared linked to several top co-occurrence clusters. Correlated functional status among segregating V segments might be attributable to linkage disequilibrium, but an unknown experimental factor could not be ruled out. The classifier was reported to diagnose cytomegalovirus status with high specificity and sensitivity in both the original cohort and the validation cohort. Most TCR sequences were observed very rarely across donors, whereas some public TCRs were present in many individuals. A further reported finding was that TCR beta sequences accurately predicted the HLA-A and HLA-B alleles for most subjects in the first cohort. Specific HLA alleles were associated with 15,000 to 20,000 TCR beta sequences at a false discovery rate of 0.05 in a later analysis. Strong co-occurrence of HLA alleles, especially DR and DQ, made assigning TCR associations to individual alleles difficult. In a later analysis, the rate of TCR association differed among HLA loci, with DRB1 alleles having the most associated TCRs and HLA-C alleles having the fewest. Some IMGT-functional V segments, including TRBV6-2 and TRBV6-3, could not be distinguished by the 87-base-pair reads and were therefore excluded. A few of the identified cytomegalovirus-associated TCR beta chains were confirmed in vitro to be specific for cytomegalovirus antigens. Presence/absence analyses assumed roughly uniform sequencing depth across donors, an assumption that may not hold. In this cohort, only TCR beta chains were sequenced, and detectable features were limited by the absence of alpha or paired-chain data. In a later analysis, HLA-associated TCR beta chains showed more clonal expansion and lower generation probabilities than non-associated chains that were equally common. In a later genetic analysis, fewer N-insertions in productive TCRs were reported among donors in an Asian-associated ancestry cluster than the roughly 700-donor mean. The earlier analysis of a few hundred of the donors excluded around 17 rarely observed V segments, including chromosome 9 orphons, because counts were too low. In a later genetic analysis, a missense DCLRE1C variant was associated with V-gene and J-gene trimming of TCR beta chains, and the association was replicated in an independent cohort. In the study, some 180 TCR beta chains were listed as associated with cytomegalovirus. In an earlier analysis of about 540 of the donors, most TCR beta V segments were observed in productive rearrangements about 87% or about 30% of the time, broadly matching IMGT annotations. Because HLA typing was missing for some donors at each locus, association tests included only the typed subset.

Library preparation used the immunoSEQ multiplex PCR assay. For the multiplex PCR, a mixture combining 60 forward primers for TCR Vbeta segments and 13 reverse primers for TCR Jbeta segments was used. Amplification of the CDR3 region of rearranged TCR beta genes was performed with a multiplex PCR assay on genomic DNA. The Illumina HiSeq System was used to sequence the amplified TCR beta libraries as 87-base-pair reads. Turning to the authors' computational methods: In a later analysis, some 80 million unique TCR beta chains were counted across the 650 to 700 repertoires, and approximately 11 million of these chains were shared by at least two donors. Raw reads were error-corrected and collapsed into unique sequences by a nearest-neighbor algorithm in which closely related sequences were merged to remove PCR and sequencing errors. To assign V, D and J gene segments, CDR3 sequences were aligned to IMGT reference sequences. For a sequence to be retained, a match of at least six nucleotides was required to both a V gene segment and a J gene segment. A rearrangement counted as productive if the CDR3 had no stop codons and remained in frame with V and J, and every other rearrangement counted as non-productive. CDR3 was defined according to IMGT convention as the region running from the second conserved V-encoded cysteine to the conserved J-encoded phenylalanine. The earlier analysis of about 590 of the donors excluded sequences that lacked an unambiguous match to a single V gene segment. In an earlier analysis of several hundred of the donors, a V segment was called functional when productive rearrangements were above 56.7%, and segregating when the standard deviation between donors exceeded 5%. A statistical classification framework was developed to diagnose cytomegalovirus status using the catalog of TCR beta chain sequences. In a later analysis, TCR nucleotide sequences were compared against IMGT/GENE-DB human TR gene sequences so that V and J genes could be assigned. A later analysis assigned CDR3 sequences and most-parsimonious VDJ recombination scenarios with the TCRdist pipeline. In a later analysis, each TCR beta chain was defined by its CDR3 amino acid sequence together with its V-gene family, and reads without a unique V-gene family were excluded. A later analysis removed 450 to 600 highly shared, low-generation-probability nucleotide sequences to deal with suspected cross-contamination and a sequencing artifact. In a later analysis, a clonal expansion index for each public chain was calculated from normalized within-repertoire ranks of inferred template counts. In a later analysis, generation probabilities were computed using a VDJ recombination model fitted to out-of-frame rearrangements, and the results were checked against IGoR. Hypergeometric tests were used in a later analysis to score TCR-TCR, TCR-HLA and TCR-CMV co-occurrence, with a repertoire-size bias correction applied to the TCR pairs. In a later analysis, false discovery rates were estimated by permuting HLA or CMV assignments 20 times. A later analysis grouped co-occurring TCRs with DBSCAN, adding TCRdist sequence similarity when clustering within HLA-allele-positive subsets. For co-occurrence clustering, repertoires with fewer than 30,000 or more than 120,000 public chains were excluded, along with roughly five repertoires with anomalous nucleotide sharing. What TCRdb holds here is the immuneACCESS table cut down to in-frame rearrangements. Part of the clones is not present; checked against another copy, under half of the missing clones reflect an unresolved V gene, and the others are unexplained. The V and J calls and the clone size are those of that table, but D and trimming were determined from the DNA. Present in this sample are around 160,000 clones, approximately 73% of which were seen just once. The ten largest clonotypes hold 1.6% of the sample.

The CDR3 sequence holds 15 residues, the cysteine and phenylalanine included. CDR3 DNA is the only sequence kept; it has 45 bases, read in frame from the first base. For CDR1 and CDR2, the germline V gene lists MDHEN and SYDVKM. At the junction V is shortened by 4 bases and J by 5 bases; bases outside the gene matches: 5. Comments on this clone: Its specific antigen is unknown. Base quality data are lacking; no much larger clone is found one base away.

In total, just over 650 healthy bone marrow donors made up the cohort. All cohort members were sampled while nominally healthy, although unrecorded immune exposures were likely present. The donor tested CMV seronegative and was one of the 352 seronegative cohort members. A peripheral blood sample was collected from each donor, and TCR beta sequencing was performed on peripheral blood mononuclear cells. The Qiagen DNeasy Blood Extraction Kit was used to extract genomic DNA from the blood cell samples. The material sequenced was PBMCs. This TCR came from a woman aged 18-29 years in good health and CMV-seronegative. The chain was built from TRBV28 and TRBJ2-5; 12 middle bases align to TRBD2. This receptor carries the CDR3 CASSWLAGGRETQYF. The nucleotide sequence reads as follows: TGTGCCAGCAGTTGGCTAGCGGGGGGGCGGGAGACCCAGTACTTC.